One sample yielded the 17 T cell receptor beta chains listed below, sequenced in a study of T cells after yellow fever vaccination. TCRdb called the 5' RACE reads again in MiXCR, with one record for every CDR3 protein. The sample includes about 580,000 distinct CDR3 sequences, about 17% seen only once; the top ten take around 15%. The sequenced sample was PBMCs, obtained more than 4 days after the first yellow fever vaccination. The receptors here all came from a man aged 18-30 years who received the YFV17D yellow fever vaccine.

The chain recombines TRBV14 with TRBJ2-3, with TRBD2 identical over 10 bases. This CDR3 is 15 amino acids long. With 7 bases clipped from V and 3 bases from J, the junction kept 7 bases outside the gene matches. Germline CDR1 is SGHDN and CDR2 is FVKESK. The CDR3 here is CASTSGGGETDTQYF. The CDR3 nucleotides are TGTGCCAGCACGAGCGGGGGGGGAGAAACAGATACGCAGTATTTT.

In this sample, this clonotype turned up a few times. The chain has TRBV5-1 and TRBJ2-2; D tentatively fits TRBD1 or TRBD2 (5 bases each). Deletions cut 7 bases from V and 6 bases from J, with 7 bases between. Germline values: CDR1 SGHRS, CDR2 YFSETQ. The CDR3 is 11 amino acids. The CDR3 sequence is CASEGSGELFF. CDR3 nucleotide sequence: TGCGCCAGCGAGGGGTCCGGGGAGCTGTTTTTT.

The chain recombines TRBV1 with TRBJ2-5; the table assigns TRBD2, which was not confirmed against the DNA. TRBV1 is a recognized pseudogene. This CDR3 is 15 amino acids long. This CDR3 reads CTSSQLSGGRETQYF. DNA of the CDR3: TGCACCAGCAGCCAACTTAGCGGGGGGAGAGAGACCCAGTACTTC.

This clonotype was detected ten times or more. The chain links TRBV3-1 to TRBJ2-5, with D perhaps TRBD1 (6 bases). This CDR3 has 13 amino acids. CDR1 and CDR2 (germline): LGHDT, YNNKEL (reference sequence). Between the trimmed V and J ends, which lost 6 bases and 5 bases, there was a span of 13 bases. The CDR3 spells CASRRRGMETQYF. CDR3 in DNA: TGTGCCAGCAGGCGAAGGGGGATGGAGACCCAGTACTTC.

V gene TRBV4-1 combines with J gene TRBJ2-5, with a weak D call TRBD2 (5 bases). V was clipped by 4 bases and J by 1 base, with 16 bases between them. The CDR3 length is 16 residues. CDR1 is MGHRA, CDR2 YSYEKL, per germline. This CDR3 is CASSLSGGRIQETQYF. In DNA, the CDR3 is TGCGCCAGCAGCCTCAGCGGCGGCAGAATCCAAGAGACCCAGTACTTC.

This clonotype was seen more than once but under ten times. The rearrangement joins TRBV7-9 to TRBJ1-5, with D possibly being TRBD1 (5 bases). In germline, CDR1 is SEHNR, CDR2 FQNEAQ (reference sequence). This CDR3 spans 13 amino acids. The V end was cut by 5 bases, the J end by 7 bases, with 12 bases between. In DNA form, the CDR3 reads TGTGCCAGCAGCCCGGGACCCCGACAGCCCCAGCATTTT. Its protein is CASSPGPRQPQHF. Full variable domain (outside the CDR3, taken from reference TRBV7-9 and TRBJ1-5): DTGVSQNPRHKITKRGQNVTFRCDPISEHNRLYWYRQTLGQGPEFLTYFQNEAQLEKSRLLSDRFSAERPKGSFSTLEIQRTEQGDSAMYLCASSPGPRQPQHFGDGTRLSIL.

A few counts support this clonotype. The chain uses TRBV6-1 and TRBJ2-7; the D is unclear. Trimming took 2 bases from V and 0 from J, leaving 8 bases between them. Germline-derived CDR1 and CDR2 are MNHNS and SASEGT. The CDR3 is made up of 14 amino acids. CDR3 sequence reads: CASSERAVSYEQYV. DNA for the CDR3: TGTGCCAGCAGTGAAAGGGCGGTCTCCTACGAGCAGTACGTC.

V usage is TRBV27 and J usage is TRBJ2-7, with TRBD2 matching over 11 bases. CDR1 is MNHEY, CDR2 SMNVEV, per germline (reference sequence). This CDR3 has 14 residues. Trimming at V came to 6 bases and at J to 7 bases, leaving 8 bases not matched to a gene. The CDR3 region is CASSRLAGKDEQYF. CDR3 coding DNA: TGTGCCAGCAGCCGACTAGCGGGGAAGGATGAGCAGTACTTC.

This rearrangement joins TRBV18 to TRBJ2-4; 7 positions match TRBD2. The length of the CDR3 is 15 residues. The V and J ends lost 3 bases and 3 bases, in that order; junction bases with no gene match: 5. Per germline, CDR1 KGHSH and CDR2 LQKENI. The CDR3 sequence: CASSPGTTVKNIQYF. DNA of the CDR3: TGTGCCAGCTCACCCGGGACTACCGTCAAAAACATTCAGTACTTC.

V and J are TRBV20-1 and TRBJ1-2; D might be TRBD1 (5 bases). The CDR3 covers 11 residues. CDR1 and CDR2 from the germline V gene are DFQATT and SNEGSKA (reference sequence). The V and J ends lost 5 bases and 2 bases respectively, with 6 bases between them. This CDR3 is CSASGNYGYTF. CDR3 in DNA: TGCAGTGCTTCAGGGAACTATGGCTACACCTTC.

V is TRBV10-3 and J is TRBJ2-7; the match to TRBD1 covers 7 bases. The CDR3 is 13 residues long. V gave up 8 bases and J gave up 3 bases; unmatched junction bases: 7. The germline CDR1 and CDR2 sequences are ENHRY and SYGVKD. The CDR3 is CAIGQETDYEQYF. Written as DNA, the CDR3 is TGTGCCATCGGACAGGAGACCGACTACGAGCAGTACTTC.

This clonotype showed up just a few times. The chain has TRBV12-5 and TRBJ2-1, with TRBD2 matching over 8 bases. CDR3 size: 18 residues. Trimming cost V 3 bases and J 4 bases; bases outside gene matches: 14. Germline V lookup: CDR1 LGHNT, CDR2 FRNRAP. The CDR3 DNA is TGTGCTAGTGGTTTAACCCTAGCGGGCTATGTAGGGTACAATGAGCAGTTCTTC. Protein product: CASGLTLAGYVGYNEQFF.

The rearrangement links TRBV5-5 to TRBJ1-5, with 8 positions matching TRBD1. The CDR3 covers 13 residues. Per germline, CDR1 SGHKS and CDR2 YYEKEE (reference sequence). Losses at the gene ends were 7 bases for V and 8 bases for J; bases not matched to a gene: 8. The chain's CDR3 is CASGTGFMEPQHF. The DNA of the CDR3 is TGTGCCAGCGGGACAGGATTCATGGAGCCCCAGCATTTT.

The table lists this clonotype with a few counts. The DNA of the CDR3 is TGCGCCAGCAGCCAAGTTGTGGGCCAAGAGACCCAGTACTTC. This encodes CASSQVVGQETQYF. V gene TRBV4-3 combines with J gene TRBJ2-5, with D unclear. The V end lost 1 base, the J end lost 1 base, and 7 bases lay between the germline ends. The CDR3 consists of 14 residues. The germline CDR1 and CDR2 sequences are LGHNA and YSLEER.

The V call is TRBV4-2, the J call TRBJ2-5, with TRBD2 as a possible D gene (5 bases). The germline gives CDR1 LGHNA, CDR2 YNFKEQ. V was trimmed by 0 bases and J by 5 bases, leaving 10 bases between them. The CDR3 contains 14 residues. The CDR3 sequence: CASSQDGPGETQYF. The CDR3 nucleotides read TGTGCCAGCAGCCAAGACGGCCCGGGGGAGACCCAGTACTTC.

The chain joins TRBV6-1 to TRBJ2-5, with D maybe TRBD2 (6 bases). The CDR3 sequence is 15 residues long. With 3 bases removed from V and 5 bases from J, the gap between germline ends came to 16 bases. CDR1 and CDR2 from the germline V gene are MNHNS and SASEGT. The CDR3 reads CASSEMGTPEETQYF. In DNA, the CDR3 is TGTGCCAGCAGTGAGATGGGGACTCCCGAGGAGACCCAGTACTTC.

CDR3 nucleotide sequence: TGCGCCAGCAGCCAAGGGAGGAATACGCAGTATTTT. Translating it yields CASSQGRNTQYF. V and J are TRBV4-3 and TRBJ2-3, with D perhaps matching TRBD2 (5 bases). Germline V lookup: CDR1 LGHNA, CDR2 YSLEER. This CDR3 contains 12 residues. V lost 1 base, J lost 7 bases, and 6 bases lay in between.